This TCR beta chain originates from a study of healthy donors' naive CD4 and CD8 T cells. TCR libraries were built from 450 to 650 ng of total RNA by linear amplification. In TCRdb, the reads were re-called with MiXCR into one record per CDR3 protein. The data contain around 180,000 distinct CDR3 sequences, 74% of them singletons. Per germline, CDR1 MNHEY and CDR2 SVGAGI. V was clipped by 3 bases and J by 0 bases, with 9 bases between them. The CDR3 covers 15 residues. This clonotype was obtained from a pool of human donors in good health; the sample pools cells from several healthy donors. The chain links TRBV6-5 to TRBJ1-3; D not certain. Sequenced sample: naive CD4+ and CD8+ T cells sorted from blood, pooled from several donors. For the CDR3, the DNA is TGTGCCAGCAGTTATGAACAGTTCTCTGGAAACACCATATATTTT. Residues: CASSYEQFSGNTIYF.